Each of the 3 T cell receptor beta chains below was sequenced from the same sample in a study of neurological immune-mediated disorders. TCRdb re-called the 5' RACE reads through MiXCR, storing one row per CDR3 protein. This table has some 95,000 distinct CDR3 sequences, around 3.3% appearing once. The sequenced material came from PBMCs. The receptor source for this set is a woman younger than 30 with multiple sclerosis.

In its sample, this clonotype was seen many times. This chain joins TRBV13 and TRBJ1-5; no definite D call. Germline values: CDR1 PRHDT, CDR2 FYEKMQ (reference sequence). V lost 2 bases, J lost 6 bases, and 5 bases lay in between. The CDR3 contains 12 residues. CDR3 coding DNA: TGTGCCAGCAGCTTATTGGGTCAGCCCCAGCATTTT. This translates into CASSLLGQPQHF.

This clonotype was detected ten times or more. The rearrangement joins TRBV11-2 to TRBJ2-5; TRBD2 agrees at 7 bases. The CDR3 extends over 15 amino acids. V lost 5 bases to trimming and J lost 7 bases; unmatched junction nucleotides: 13. Germline V CDR1 and CDR2: SGHAT, FQNNGV. The CDR3, as DNA: TGTGCCAGCAGCGCGATGGGAGGGCTGTTGGTGACCCAGTACTTC. This codes for CASSAMGGLLVTQYF.

At least ten counts were recorded for this clonotype. The gene calls are TRBV20-1 and TRBJ1-1; no clear D gene. The ends were cut back, 1 base at V and 3 bases at J, with 9 bases in the middle. Germline CDR1 and CDR2: DFQATT and SNEGSKA (reference sequence). CDR3 length: 13 amino acids. This chain's CDR3 is CSARAGDYTEAFF. For the CDR3, the DNA is TGCAGTGCTAGAGCCGGGGATTACACTGAAGCTTTCTTT.